This T cell receptor (beta chain) emerged from a study of identical twins' blood T cells. Study findings and constraints: V gene usage reportedly matched far better within twin pairs than unrelated donors. Twins shared about as many clonotypes as their cloneset sizes predicted.

TCRdb called the 5' RACE reads again in MiXCR, with one record for every CDR3 protein. The sample holds a few hundred thousand distinct CDR3 sequences, roughly 31% seen once. Details on this clonotype: The antigen remains unidentified.

Between the trimmed V and J ends, which lost 6 bases and 0 bases, there was a span of 6 bases. Germline lookup yields CDR1 MDHEN and CDR2 SYDVKM. This CDR3 has 13 residues. The receptor was derived from a woman between 18 and 50 years old in good health. The chain links TRBV28 to TRBJ1-3; the D is unclear. Specimen: PBMCs. The CDR3 DNA is TGTGCCAGCAGAGGCCCCTCTGGAAACACCATATATTTT. Protein: CASRGPSGNTIYF.